These T cell receptor beta chains were read from a single sample in a study of blood T cell repertoires in COVID-19. Repertoires were generated with immunoSEQ multiplex PCR, while TCRdb's copy carries only in-frame clones and drops some. This table holds 16,000 or so clones, 80% to 90% found once. What was sequenced was peripheral blood. These receptors originate from a man aged 80 or over with acute or convalescent COVID-19. The CDR3 runs from the conserved cysteine through the conserved F or W. The order of the fields is clone size, D gene, J gene, CDR3 length, V gene, CDR3 DNA, CDR3 protein. D genes are given only for firm matches. Not every row has a clone size; where given, it reads once, few, many or a size class.

abundance: NA
d_gene: TRBD1
j_gene: TRBJ1-1
len: 13
v_gene: TRBV2
CDR3nt: TGTGCCAGCAGGAGGGGGCAGAACACTGAAGCTTTCTTT
CDR3aa: CASRRGQNTEAFF

abundance: NA
d_gene: NA
j_gene: TRBJ1-1
len: 14
v_gene: TRBV5-8
CDR3nt: TGTGCCAGCAGCTTCCAGGAGCGGGTCACTGAAGCTTTCTTT
CDR3aa: CASSFQERVTEAFF

abundance: once
d_gene: NA
j_gene: TRBJ1-2
len: 12
v_gene: TRBV24-1
CDR3nt: TGTGCCACAAGTGGTCCAGTCGATGGCTACACCTTC
CDR3aa: CATSGPVDGYTF

abundance: NA
d_gene: NA
j_gene: TRBJ2-7
len: 15
v_gene: TRBV19
CDR3nt: TGTGCCAGTAGTATGGGGACTCACGGCCCCTACGAGCAGTACTTC
CDR3aa: CASSMGTHGPYEQYF

abundance: NA
d_gene: TRBD2
j_gene: TRBJ2-1
len: 16
v_gene: TRBV7-8
CDR3nt: TGTGCCAGCAGCTCTACCAGCGGACTAGGGGTCGATGAGCAGTTCTTC
CDR3aa: CASSSTSGLGVDEQFF

abundance: NA
d_gene: NA
j_gene: TRBJ1-3
len: 14
v_gene: TRBV19
CDR3nt: TGTGCCAGCGGTCCGGGATCCTCTGGAAACACCATATATTTT
CDR3aa: CASGPGSSGNTIYF

abundance: NA
d_gene: NA
j_gene: TRBJ1-2
len: 14
v_gene: TRBV24-1
CDR3nt: TGTGCCACCAGTGATGAAGGGAGGACGCGTGGCTACACCTTC
CDR3aa: CATSDEGRTRGYTF

abundance: NA
d_gene: TRBD2
j_gene: TRBJ2-1
len: 17
v_gene: TRBV19
CDR3nt: TGTGCCAGTAGTATAGTGGGTAGCGGGGCCAACTACAATGAGCAGTTCTTC
CDR3aa: CASSIVGSGANYNEQFF

abundance: NA
d_gene: NA
j_gene: TRBJ1-1
len: 12
v_gene: TRBV12-3/TRBV12-4
CDR3nt: TGTGCCAGCATTCCCAGGGGCACTGAAGCTTTCTTT
CDR3aa: CASIPRGTEAFF

abundance: NA
d_gene: TRBD1
j_gene: TRBJ1-1
len: 15
v_gene: TRBV4-1
CDR3nt: TGCGCCAGCAGCCAGACAGACAGGGGAGGCACTGAAGCTTTCTTT
CDR3aa: CASSQTDRGGTEAFF

abundance: NA
d_gene: NA
j_gene: TRBJ2-7
len: 16
v_gene: TRBV19
CDR3nt: TGTGCCAGTAGTGGGGCCACCACAGGCTCGTACGACGAGCAGTACTTC
CDR3aa: CASSGATTGSYDEQYF

abundance: NA
d_gene: TRBD1
j_gene: TRBJ2-7
len: 15
v_gene: TRBV5-1
CDR3nt: TGCGCCAGCTGTACCGGGACAGGGGGCTCCTACGAGCAGTACTTC
CDR3aa: CASCTGTGGSYEQYF

abundance: once
d_gene: TRBD1
j_gene: TRBJ1-3
len: 13
v_gene: TRBV7-8
CDR3nt: TGTGCCAGCAGCTCGACAGGGCAAAACACCATATATTTT
CDR3aa: CASSSTGQNTIYF

abundance: NA
d_gene: NA
j_gene: TRBJ1-2
len: 12
v_gene: TRBV25-1
CDR3nt: TGTGCCAGCAGTGAATATGAGGGTGGCTACACCTTC
CDR3aa: CASSEYEGGYTF

abundance: NA
d_gene: TRBD2
j_gene: TRBJ2-3
len: 16
v_gene: TRBV5-1
CDR3nt: TGCGCCAGCAGCTTGGTGCAAGCGGGGGGCACAGATACGCAGTATTTT
CDR3aa: CASSLVQAGGTDTQYF

abundance: once
d_gene: TRBD2
j_gene: TRBJ2-5
len: 16
v_gene: TRBV5-1
CDR3nt: TGCGCCAGCAGCATTCTAGCGGGAGGGCCCTCGGAGACCCAGTACTTC
CDR3aa: CASSILAGGPSETQYF